These 19 T cell receptor beta chains came from one sample sequenced in a study of graft-versus-host responses after intestinal transplantation. Only in-frame clones appear in the TCRdb table, and some are missing; sequencing was by immunoSEQ multiplex PCR. The sample holds 90,000 to 100,000 clones; 75% to 95% are singletons and the top ten take under 0.55%. For these TCRs, the target antigens are not known. The sample in question was unstimulated CD8+ T cells sorted from spleen or lymph node cells, obtained before intestinal transplant. These receptors all stem from a human donor who received an intestinal transplant.

V usage is TRBV7-7 and J usage is TRBJ2-5; 8 nucleotides match TRBD1. CDR1 is SSHAT, CDR2 FNYEAQ, per germline (reference sequence). This CDR3 is 16 amino acids long. Trimming removed 2 bases from V and 1 base from J; junction bases left unmatched: 6. The CDR3 here is CASSLRGDRPQETQYF. CDR3 nucleotide sequence: TGTGCCAGCAGCTTAAGAGGGGACAGGCCCCAAGAGACCCAGTACTTC.

The gene calls are TRBV19 and TRBJ1-2, with D perhaps TRBD1 (5 bases). The CDR3 totals 14 residues. The germline gives CDR1 LNHDA, CDR2 SQIVND (reference sequence). The V end was cut by 4 bases, the J end by 4 bases, with 13 bases between. CDR3 sequence reads: CASSSSGIRYGYTF. The CDR3 nucleotides read TGTGCCAGTAGTAGCTCAGGGATACGCTATGGCTACACCTTC.

The rearrangement links TRBV28 to TRBJ2-3, with 10 bases matching TRBD2. The CDR3 covers 15 residues. Trimming removed 4 bases from V and 0 bases from J; junction bases left unmatched: 1. Germline V gives CDR1 MDHEN, CDR2 SYDVKM. CDR3 coding DNA: TGTGCCAGCAGTTCGACTAGCGGGAGCACAGATACGCAGTATTTT. The encoded protein is CASSSTSGSTDTQYF.

The V gene is TRBV25-1, the J gene TRBJ1-4; perhaps TRBD1 as D (6 bases). The CDR3 contains 15 residues. Germline V CDR1 and CDR2: MGHDK, SYGVNS. V was clipped by 1 base and J by 3 bases, with 9 bases between them. Here the CDR3 reads CASSELSGANEKLFF. CDR3 nucleotides: TGTGCCAGCAGTGAATTGTCAGGGGCTAATGAAAAACTGTTTTTT.

The V gene is TRBV9, the J gene TRBJ2-3; 7 nucleotides agree with TRBD1. Germline V CDR1 and CDR2: SGDLS, YYNGEE. V lost 3 bases to trimming and J lost 2 bases; unmatched junction nucleotides: 6. The CDR3 extends over 15 amino acids. CDR3 DNA: TGTGCCAGCAGCGCCTGGGGACAGTCCACAGATACGCAGTATTTT. Translation: CASSAWGQSTDTQYF.

The J gene is TRBJ2-2, the V gene TRBV4-1; possible D gene TRBD1, 6 bases. CDR3 length: 14 residues. Trimming took off 2 bases at V and 7 bases at J, with 11 bases between the two ends. In germline, CDR1 is MGHRA, CDR2 YSYEKL. For the CDR3, the DNA is TGCGCCAGCAGCCAACTTACAGGGAACGGGGAGCTGTTTTTT. It codes for CASSQLTGNGELFF.

The CDR3 sequence is CASSLARESDEQFF. CDR3 nucleotide sequence: TGTGCCAGCAGCTTAGCCCGGGAGAGCGATGAGCAGTTCTTC. This chain uses TRBV11-2 with TRBJ2-1, with a weak D call TRBD2 (6 bases). The germline V gene encodes CDR1 SGHAT and CDR2 FQNNGV. The CDR3 extends over 14 amino acids. Deletions cut 1 base from V and 8 bases from J, with 12 bases between.

CDR3 nucleotide sequence: TGTGCCAGCAGCGAACGGACCCAGGAGGAGTTCTTC. Its translation: CASSERTQEEFF. The gene calls are TRBV7-9 and TRBJ2-1; tentative D call: TRBD2 (5 bases). V shed 5 bases and J shed 14 bases, with 16 bases lying between them. From germline, CDR1 is SEHNR and CDR2 FQNEAQ (reference sequence). There are 12 residues in the CDR3.

The chain's CDR3 is CASSQYAPGGPKAGYGYTF. CDR3 nucleotide sequence: TGCGCCAGCAGCCAATACGCCCCCGGCGGCCCTAAGGCGGGGTATGGCTACACCTTC. The rearrangement joins TRBV4-3 to TRBJ1-2, with D uncertain. The V end was cut by 2 bases, the J end by 5 bases, with 27 bases between. The germline CDR1 and CDR2 sequences are LGHNA and YSLEER. This CDR3 has 19 amino acids.

This clone was seen a single time. The chain carries TRBV7-3 and TRBJ1-2; D is ambiguous. The V end lost 4 bases, the J end lost 3 bases, and 6 bases lay between the germline ends. Germline V gene data show CDR1 as SGHTA and CDR2 as FQGTGA. CDR3 length: 12 amino acids. The CDR3 here is CASSSGYYGYTF. The CDR3 nucleotides read TGTGCCAGCAGCTCGGGGTACTATGGCTACACCTTC.

This rearrangement joins TRBV27 to TRBJ2-7; tentative D call: TRBD1 (5 bases). The germline V gene encodes CDR1 MNHEY and CDR2 SMNVEV (reference sequence). Trimming stripped 2 bases from V and 5 bases from J, with 10 bases between. There are 13 residues in the CDR3. CDR3 protein: CASSLQGNDEQYF. The CDR3 nucleotides are TGTGCCAGCAGTTTACAGGGCAACGACGAGCAGTACTTC.

This rearrangement joins TRBV11-3 to TRBJ2-1, with 13 bases that match TRBD2. Per the germline V gene, CDR1 is SGHNT and CDR2 is YENEEA. V lost 5 bases to trimming and J lost 10 bases; unmatched junction nucleotides: 8. The CDR3 extends over 15 amino acids. For the CDR3, the DNA is TGTGCCAGCAGCCTAGGACTAGCGGGGGCCCTGGAGCAGTTCTTC. Translating gives CASSLGLAGALEQFF.

The V and J genes are TRBV7-9 and TRBJ2-1; 7 positions match TRBD1. This CDR3 has 16 amino acids. The junction had 9 bases not matched to a gene; V was cut back by 4 bases and J by 3 bases. Germline V gene data show CDR1 as SEHNR and CDR2 as FQNEAQ (reference sequence). Here the CDR3 reads CASSSPTGKGYNEQFF. DNA of the CDR3: TGTGCCAGCAGCTCCCCGACAGGGAAGGGCTACAATGAGCAGTTCTTC.

This clone came up once. V gene TRBV6-6 combines with J gene TRBJ2-1; TRBD1 matches at 9 bases. Germline V CDR1 and CDR2: MNHNY, SVGAGI (reference sequence). After removal of 2 bases from V and 8 bases from J, the junction contained 7 bases not matched to a gene. The CDR3 consists of 15 residues. The DNA of the CDR3 is TGTGCCAGCAGTTACATACAGGGGGCTCGGGATGAGCAGTTCTTC. Translated, it gives CASSYIQGARDEQFF.

This chain links TRBV5-6 with TRBJ1-1; a weak D match, TRBD1 (5 bases). Trimming left V 0 bases short and J 1 base short, with 7 bases between. Germline values: CDR1 SGHDT, CDR2 YYEEEE. CDR3 length equals 14 residues. The CDR3 DNA follows: TGTGCCAGCAGCTTGGTGGGGGGGAACACTGAAGCTTTCTTT. Protein product: CASSLVGGNTEAFF. Combining the CDR3 with reference TRBV5-6 and TRBJ1-1 gives the whole variable domain DAGVTQSPTHLIKTRGQQVTLRCSPKSGHDTVSWYQQALGQGPQFIFQYYEEEERQRGNFPDRFSGHQFPNYSSELNVNALLLGDSALYLCASSLVGGNTEAFFGQGTRLTVV.

This chain joins TRBV27 and TRBJ2-1, with D unresolved. CDR3 size: 14 residues. The V gene's germline CDR1 is MNHEY and CDR2 SMNVEV (reference sequence). With 6 bases removed from V and 2 bases from J, the gap between germline ends came to 11 bases. The CDR3 sequence is CASSYTGTYNEQFF. As DNA, the CDR3 is TGTGCCAGCAGCTATACTGGTACCTACAATGAGCAGTTCTTC.

The chain links TRBV7-9 to TRBJ2-7; TRBD2 might be the D (6 bases). Trimming shortened V by 1 base and J by 6 bases, and 10 bases separated the two germline ends. CDR3 length equals 13 residues. CDR1 and CDR2 from the germline V gene are SEHNR and FQNEAQ (reference sequence). DNA for the CDR3: TGTGCCAGCAGCTTAGGTGGGGGGACCGAGCAGTACTTC. Translation gives CASSLGGGTEQYF.

For this clone: This specimen includes other DNA sequences encoding the same CDR3. The chain couples TRBV27 to TRBJ2-7; 11 nucleotides agree with TRBD1. Unmatched junction bases numbered 2, after V lost 4 bases and J lost 3 bases. CDR3 size: 14 residues. CDR1 and CDR2 from the germline V gene are MNHEY and SMNVEV (reference sequence). In DNA form, the CDR3 reads TGTGCCAGCAGTTCCGGGACAGGGGGCTACGAGCAGTACTTC. Translation: CASSSGTGGYEQYF.

The gene calls are TRBV7-2 and TRBJ2-7, with 9 bases fitting TRBD2. This CDR3 is 15 amino acids long. Looked up from germline, CDR1 is SGHTA and CDR2 is FQGNSA. J lost 3 bases, V lost 4 bases, and 7 bases had no gene match. The CDR3: CASSSGLANNYEQYF. CDR3 bases: TGTGCCAGCAGCTCCGGACTAGCGAATAACTACGAGCAGTACTTC.